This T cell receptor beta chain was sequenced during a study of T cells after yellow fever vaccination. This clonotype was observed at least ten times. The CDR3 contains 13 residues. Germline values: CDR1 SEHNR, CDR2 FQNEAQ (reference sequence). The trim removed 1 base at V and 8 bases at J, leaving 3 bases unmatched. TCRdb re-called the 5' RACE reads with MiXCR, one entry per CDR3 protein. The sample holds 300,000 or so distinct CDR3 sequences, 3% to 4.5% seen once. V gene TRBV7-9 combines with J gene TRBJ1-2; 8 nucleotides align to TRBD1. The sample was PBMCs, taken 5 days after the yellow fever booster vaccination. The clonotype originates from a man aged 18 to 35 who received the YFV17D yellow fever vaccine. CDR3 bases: TGTGCCAGCAGCTTAGGGACAGGGAACGGCTACACCTTC. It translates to CASSLGTGNGYTF. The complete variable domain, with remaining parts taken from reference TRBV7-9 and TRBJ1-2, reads DTGVSQNPRHKITKRGQNVTFRCDPISEHNRLYWYRQTLGQGPEFLTYFQNEAQLEKSRLLSDRFSAERPKGSFSTLEIQRTEQGDSAMYLCASSLGTGNGYTFGSGTRLTVV.